A selection of T cell receptor beta chains follows, all from one sample in a study of identical twins. TCRdb recomputed calls from the 5' RACE reads with MiXCR, one row per CDR3 protein. The sample has 510,000 or so distinct CDR3 sequences; approximately 16% are singletons. The same specimen was also included in a second study, on yellow fever vaccine responses in identical twins.

Specimen: CD4+ T cells sorted from blood. The receptors originated from a woman between 18 and 29 years old in good health. Both conserved end residues are part of each CDR3. Each record gives: J gene, D gene, clone size, V gene, CDR3 DNA, CDR3 protein. The D gene is left open where the match is weak. The listing skips clone size in some rows; elsewhere it reads once, few, many or a size class.

>TRBJ2-2|-|-|TRBV6-6
TGTGCCAGCACTCGCCAAGCGCGGGGGGAGCTGTTTTTT
CASTRQARGELFF
>TRBJ2-3|TRBD2|-|TRBV20-1
TGCAGTGCTAGACTAGCGGGGGAGACAGATACGCAGTATTTT
CSARLAGETDTQYF
>TRBJ2-1|TRBD2|-|TRBV10-3
TGTGCCATCAGTGACCTAACTAGCGGAAGCTCCTACAATGAGCAGTTCTTC
CAISDLTSGSSYNEQFF
>TRBJ1-6|TRBD1|few|TRBV3-1
TGTGCCAGCAGCCGCGGGACAGATAATTCACCCCTCCACTTT
CASSRGTDNSPLHF
>TRBJ2-3|TRBD2|-|TRBV10-3
TGTGCCATCCAAGCGGGAAGCACAGATACGCAGTATTTT
CAIQAGSTDTQYF
>TRBJ2-1|TRBD2|many|TRBV28
TGTGCCAGCAGTTTAAGCGGGAGGACGGTTGATGAGCAGTTCTTC
CASSLSGRTVDEQFF
>TRBJ2-5|-|few|TRBV20-1
TGCAGTGCTAGGTTGGGCAGCCAAGAGACCCAGTACTTC
CSARLGSQETQYF
>TRBJ1-1|-|-|TRBV5-1
TGCGCCAGCAGCTCGGACGGACAGAATCCGAACACTGAAGCTTTCTTT
CASSSDGQNPNTEAFF
>TRBJ2-3|-|few|TRBV12-3/TRBV12-4
TGTGCCAGCACTCCCCGGGCTAGCGTTCACCCTGGGGATACGCAGTATTTT
CASTPRASVHPGDTQYF
>TRBJ2-1|TRBD1|-|TRBV25-1
TGTGCCAGCAGTGACTGGGACAGCCGCAATGAGCAGTTCTTC
CASSDWDSRNEQFF
>TRBJ2-6|-|-|TRBV29-1
TGCAGCGTTGGAAGTCCCGCCGGGACATCGAGCTCTGGGGCCAACGTCCTGACTTTC
CSVGSPAGTSSSGANVLTF
>TRBJ1-2|TRBD1|many|TRBV28
TGTGCCAGCAGTTTCGGCCCGGACAGGGCTAAGTACACCTTC
CASSFGPDRAKYTF
>TRBJ1-2|TRBD1|-|TRBV7-2
TGTGCCAGCAGCTCCGACCCGGGACAGGGAGCCTATGGCTACACCTTC
CASSSDPGQGAYGYTF
>TRBJ2-2|-|-|TRBV9
TGTGCCAGCAACGTGGGGGGCACCGGGGAGCTGTTTTTT
CASNVGGTGELFF
>TRBJ2-7|-|few|TRBV10-3
TGTGCCATCAGTGACGGGGTCGAGCAGTACTTC
CAISDGVEQYF
>TRBJ1-4|-|once|TRBV7-9
TGTGCCAGCAGCTCCGACGCAGGGGTGTTTGAAAAACTGTTTTTT
CASSSDAGVFEKLFF